This T cell receptor (beta chain) is from a study of blood T cell repertoires in COVID-19. The V end was cut by 7 bases, the J end by 4 bases, with 17 bases between. The CDR3 is made up of 15 amino acids. Per germline, CDR1 SGHRS and CDR2 YFSETQ. This clone occurred a few times. Libraries were prepared by immunoSEQ multiplex PCR; TCRdb keeps only in-frame clonotypes and omits some of them. Here the sample spans more than 250,000 clones, around 80% being singletons. The source of this sequence is a man aged 35-49 years who had been exposed to COVID-19. The V call is TRBV5-1, the J call TRBJ2-2; D perhaps matches TRBD2 (6 bases). Input material: PBMCs or T cells enriched from blood (not recorded which). CDR3 sequence: CASRPGASSTGELFF. In DNA form, the CDR3 reads TGCGCCAGCCGCCCGGGAGCTAGCTCCACCGGGGAGCTGTTTTTT.